The following is a T cell receptor (beta chain) sequence with its context. Antigen: not known. Here immunoSEQ multiplex PCR was the method, and the copy in TCRdb shows in-frame clones only, minus some. The table lists 9,500 to 12,000 clones, approximately 75% of them singletons. CDR1 is SNHLY, CDR2 FYNNEI, per germline. The CDR3 spans 17 residues. V shed 6 bases, J shed 0 bases, and the junction held 5 bases outside the gene matches. Blood specimens came from baseline, cycle 4 day 1, and cycle 7 day 1. The data were taken from a study of OX40 agonist ivuxolimab in advanced cancers. Study-wide context: Antecedent anti-PD-1, anti-PD-L1 or anti-CTLA-4 therapy was permissible, with roughly 40% having received some. Three patients had partial responses: one hepatocellular carcinoma, two cutaneous melanoma.

Regarding the study as a whole: There were, on average, more expanded clones in CD8+ T cells than in CD4+.

The receptor's source is an adult with an advanced solid tumor such as melanoma, head and neck, liver or kidney cancer. This chain connects TRBV2 to TRBJ2-1, with 13 nucleotides matching TRBD2. The sample consisted of CD4+ or CD8+ T cells sorted from blood, taken in a trial of the OX40 agonist ivuxolimab. The CDR3 reads CASSQGLAGPSYNEQFF. CDR3 in DNA: TGTGCCAGCAGCCAGGGACTAGCGGGACCCTCCTACAATGAGCAGTTCTTC.